Presented here are 23 T cell receptor beta chains from one specimen sequenced in a study of cytomegalovirus exposure and HLA in healthy donors. Primers: 60 Vbeta forward and 13 Jbeta reverse. TCRdb keeps only in-frame clones here, not all; method: immunoSEQ multiplex PCR. The sample holds about 150,000 clones, roughly two thirds seen once. Sequencing was carried out using PBMCs. The receptors come from a woman aged 18-30 years in good health and CMV-seropositive.

This chain links TRBV7-2 with TRBJ1-2, with 12 bases identical to TRBD1. V shed 5 bases and J 4 bases; nucleotides not matched to a gene: 5. The V gene's germline CDR1 is SGHTA and CDR2 FQGNSA. This CDR3 has 15 amino acids. The CDR3 DNA reads TGTGCCAGCAGCCCGACGGGACAGGGGGCCTATGGCTACACCTTC. Translating gives CASSPTGQGAYGYTF. Based on the CDR3 plus reference TRBV7-2 and TRBJ1-2, the full variable domain is GAGVSQSPSNKVTEKGKDVELRCDPISGHTALYWYRQSLGQGLEFLIYFQGNSAPDKSGLPSDRFSAERTGGSVSTLTIQRTQQEDSAVYLCASSPTGQGAYGYTFGSGTRLTVV.

The chain is built from TRBV7-2 and TRBJ1-3, with TRBD1 matching 7 bases. V dropped 4 bases and J dropped 4; count of bases not matched to a gene: 4. Germline V gene data show CDR1 as SGHTA and CDR2 as FQGNSA. The CDR3 has 14 residues. As DNA, the CDR3 is TGTGCCAGCAGCTCTACGACAGGGGGAAACACCATATATTTT. Its protein is CASSSTTGGNTIYF. Combining the CDR3 with reference TRBV7-2 and TRBJ1-3 gives the whole variable domain GAGVSQSPSNKVTEKGKDVELRCDPISGHTALYWYRQSLGQGLEFLIYFQGNSAPDKSGLPSDRFSAERTGGSVSTLTIQRTQQEDSAVYLCASSSTTGGNTIYFGEGSWLTVV.

This clone was seen just once. The V call is TRBV29-1, the J call TRBJ2-1, with TRBD1 matching 7 bases. The trim removed 1 base at V and 7 bases at J, leaving 7 bases unmatched. Per the germline V gene, CDR1 is SQVTM and CDR2 is ANQGSEA. The CDR3 sequence is 14 residues long. Here the CDR3 DNA reads TGCAGCGTTGAAGGGCCGGACAGGATGAATGAGCAGTTCTTC. Protein: CSVEGPDRMNEQFF.

This clone came up a few times. The genes are TRBV7-3 and TRBJ2-1; TRBD1 matches at 8 bases. CDR3 length: 15 amino acids. Germline V gives CDR1 SGHTA, CDR2 FQGTGA. Trimming cost V 5 bases and J 7 bases; bases outside gene matches: 10. The CDR3 here is CASSITDRDGNEQFF. The CDR3 DNA reads as TGTGCCAGCAGCATCACGGACAGGGATGGTAATGAGCAGTTCTTC.

This clone was seen a handful of times. This chain connects TRBV10-3 to TRBJ1-1; 10 bases map to TRBD1. The CDR3 loop spans 15 amino acids. The germline V gene encodes CDR1 ENHRY and CDR2 SYGVKD. V lost 4 bases, J lost 0 bases, and 2 bases stayed unmatched. The CDR3 region has the DNA TGTGCCATCAGTGGGGGGACAGGGGTGAACACTGAAGCTTTCTTT. Translating it yields CAISGGTGVNTEAFF.

This rearrangement joins TRBV7-3 to TRBJ2-7; TRBD1 matches at 7 bases. The CDR3 covers 13 residues. The V and J ends lost 5 bases and 2 bases, in that order; junction bases with no gene match: 3. Germline V gene sequence: CDR1 SGHTA, CDR2 FQGTGA. CDR3 sequence: CASSHDRAYEQYF. In DNA form, the CDR3 reads TGTGCCAGCAGCCACGACAGGGCCTACGAGCAGTACTTC. Together with reference TRBV7-3 and TRBJ2-7, the CDR3 gives the full variable domain: GAGVSQTPSNKVTEKGKYVELRCDPISGHTALYWYRQSLGQGPEFLIYFQGTGAADDSGLPNDRFFAVRPEGSVSTLKIQRTERGDSAVYLCASSHDRAYEQYFGPGTRLTVT.

This clone was found a few times. The chain joins TRBV5-6 to TRBJ2-7; 7 bases match TRBD1. The CDR3 loop spans 14 amino acids. Unmatched junction bases numbered 7, after V lost 4 bases and J lost 3 bases. CDR1 SGHDT and CDR2 YYEEEE come from the germline V gene. The CDR3 is CASSHADRDYEQYF. The CDR3 DNA follows: TGTGCCAGCAGCCACGCAGACAGGGACTACGAGCAGTACTTC.

This chain links TRBV6-5 with TRBJ2-3; 7 bases align to TRBD1. This CDR3 region has 14 residues. Germline V gene lookup returns CDR1 MNHEY and CDR2 SVGAGI. Unmatched junction bases numbered 4, after V lost 5 bases and J lost 2 bases. Written as DNA, the CDR3 is TGTGCCAGCAGTACCGACAGGGTCACAGATACGCAGTATTTT. It yields the protein CASSTDRVTDTQYF.

The genes are TRBV2 and TRBJ2-1; 7 bases are a match to TRBD2. With V trimmed by 6 bases and J by 3 bases, 11 bases remained unmatched. The CDR3 covers 16 residues. Germline lookup yields CDR1 SNHLY and CDR2 FYNNEI. This CDR3 is CASRRTPGGFYNEQFF. CDR3 bases: TGTGCCAGCAGGCGCACCCCCGGGGGGTTCTACAATGAGCAGTTCTTC.

V gene TRBV4-3 combines with J gene TRBJ1-1; TRBD1 agrees at 11 bases. The CDR3 contains 17 residues. The V and J ends lost 3 bases and 3 bases, in that order; junction bases with no gene match: 9. Germline V CDR1 and CDR2: LGHNA, YSLEER. The CDR3 region has the DNA TGCGCCAGCAGCCACGGACAGGGGGCAGGTCTGGACACTGAAGCTTTCTTT. It codes for CASSHGQGAGLDTEAFF.

The chain couples TRBV5-1 to TRBJ2-3, with a weak D call TRBD2 (6 bases). This CDR3 has 16 residues. V lost 0 bases to trimming and J lost 2 bases, with 13 bases between them. The germline CDR1 and CDR2 sequences are SGHRS and YFSETQ. This chain's CDR3 is CASSLAAGPFTDTQYF. DNA of the CDR3: TGCGCCAGCAGCTTGGCGGCGGGGCCGTTCACAGATACGCAGTATTTT.

In this sample, this clone turned up a few times. This chain uses TRBV7-2 with TRBJ2-3, with TRBD2 identical over 13 bases. The junction had 1 base not matched to a gene; V was cut back by 4 bases and J by 0 bases. Looked up from germline, CDR1 is SGHTA and CDR2 is FQGNSA. The CDR3 runs 16 residues. The CDR3 DNA reads as TGTGCCAGCAGCTCGGGACTAGCGGGGAGCACAGATACGCAGTATTTT. It translates to CASSSGLAGSTDTQYF. Looking up the rest from reference TRBV7-2 and TRBJ2-3 gives the full variable domain: GAGVSQSPSNKVTEKGKDVELRCDPISGHTALYWYRQSLGQGLEFLIYFQGNSAPDKSGLPSDRFSAERTGGSVSTLTIQRTQQEDSAVYLCASSSGLAGSTDTQYFGPGTRLTVL.

The chain uses TRBV4-2 and TRBJ2-5; tentative D call: TRBD2 (5 bases). The DNA matches TRBJ2-7 better at its end, which makes the J call doubtful. The germline CDR1 and CDR2 sequences are LGHNA and YNFKEQ. The CDR3 is 15 residues long. DNA of the CDR3: TGTGCCAGCAGCCCTACGGAGGCGAGCTCCTACGAGCAGTACTTC. It translates to CASSPTEASSYEQYF.

V gene TRBV30 combines with J gene TRBJ1-1; 11 bases agree with TRBD1. CDR3 length: 16 residues. V lost 4 bases, J lost 3 bases, and 10 bases stayed unmatched. Germline CDR1 reads GTSNPN; CDR2 reads SVGIG (reference sequence). The CDR3 loop reads CAWTPAGQGAYTEAFF. In DNA form, the CDR3 reads TGTGCCTGGACCCCCGCCGGACAGGGGGCCTACACTGAAGCTTTCTTT.

The genes are TRBV5-1 and TRBJ1-2; D is ambiguous. Trimming pared 4 bases from V and 6 bases from J, leaving 22 bases between. This CDR3 has 16 residues. Germline V gene lookup returns CDR1 SGHRS and CDR2 YFSETQ. The CDR3 loop is CASSPYPQESIHGYTF. CDR3 nucleotides: TGCGCCAGCAGCCCATACCCACAAGAATCGATACATGGCTACACCTTC. Supplemented by reference TRBV5-1 and TRBJ1-2, the full variable domain reads KAGVTQTPRYLIKTRGQQVTLSCSPISGHRSVSWYQQTPGQGLQFLFEYFSETQRNKGNFPGRFSGRQFSNSRSEMNVSTLELGDSALYLCASSPYPQESIHGYTFGSGTRLTVV.

The rearrangement uses TRBV7-2 and TRBJ1-5; D is undetermined. The ends were cut back, 1 base at V and 3 bases at J, with 13 bases in the middle. Per the germline V gene, CDR1 is SGHTA and CDR2 is FQGNSA. This CDR3 region has 16 residues. Here the CDR3 DNA reads TGTGCCAGCAGCTTAGAGGCAACAGCTTTCAATCAGCCCCAGCATTTT. This codes for CASSLEATAFNQPQHF. The full variable domain, rest sourced from reference TRBV7-2 and TRBJ1-5, is GAGVSQSPSNKVTEKGKDVELRCDPISGHTALYWYRQSLGQGLEFLIYFQGNSAPDKSGLPSDRFSAERTGGSVSTLTIQRTQQEDSAVYLCASSLEATAFNQPQHFGDGTRLSIL.

This clone came up once. The chain has TRBV27 and TRBJ2-7, with D possibly TRBD1 on 6 matching bases. V dropped 2 bases and J dropped 1 base, with 6 bases sitting between them. Germline lookup yields CDR1 MNHEY and CDR2 SMNVEV (reference sequence). This CDR3 contains 13 residues. In DNA, the CDR3 is TGTGCCAGCAGTTTAACAGGGTCCTACGAGCAGTACTTC. Amino acid sequence: CASSLTGSYEQYF.

This clone was counted between two and nine times. The gene calls are TRBV7-8 and TRBJ2-7; D is possibly TRBD1 (5 bases). V was shortened by 1 base and J by 2 bases, with 12 bases between the two germline ends. Germline values: CDR1 SGHVS, CDR2 FQNEAQ. The CDR3 covers 15 residues. The CDR3 protein is CASSLVIQGTYEQYF. CDR3 coding DNA: TGTGCCAGCAGCTTAGTGATTCAGGGAACCTACGAGCAGTACTTC.

The chain carries TRBV7-8 and TRBJ2-3; D might be TRBD2 (7 bases). V was trimmed by 0 bases and J by 1 base, leaving 8 bases between them. This CDR3 spans 15 amino acids. Germline CDR1 SGHVS, CDR2 FQNEAQ. CDR3 amino acids: CASSLARGRTDTQYF. The CDR3 nucleotides are TGTGCCAGCAGCTTAGCGCGGGGGCGCACAGATACGCAGTATTTT.

This rearrangement joins TRBV7-2 to TRBJ2-1, with 7 bases identical to TRBD2. The germline V gene encodes CDR1 SGHTA and CDR2 FQGNSA. This CDR3 has 14 amino acids. V was pared by 3 bases and J by 9 bases, with 8 bases of the junction left unmatched. The DNA for the CDR3 is TGTGCCAGCAGCTTGGGGGACTATCGTCTTGAGCAGTTCTTC. It codes for CASSLGDYRLEQFF.

The chain is built from TRBV7-9 and TRBJ1-2, with TRBD1 matching over 9 bases. The V gene end was trimmed by 6 bases and the J gene end by 4 bases; junction bases not matched to a gene: 6. The CDR3 extends over 14 amino acids. CDR1 is SEHNR, CDR2 FQNEAQ, per germline (reference sequence). CDR3 residues: CASRQETGGYGYTF. The CDR3 nucleotides read TGTGCCAGCAGACAGGAGACAGGGGGCTATGGCTACACCTTC.

The chain is built from TRBV6-1 and TRBJ1-1; 8 nucleotides match TRBD1. V gave up 7 bases and J gave up 4 bases; unmatched junction bases: 8. The CDR3 covers 14 residues. CDR1 MNHNS and CDR2 SASEGT come from the germline V gene. CDR3 DNA: TGTGCCAGCACTCAGGGGGCGCATAGCACTGAAGCTTTCTTT. Protein: CASTQGAHSTEAFF.

This chain connects TRBV19 to TRBJ2-3; possible D gene TRBD2, 5 bases. The CDR3 runs 12 residues. Trimming took 4 bases from V and 10 from J, leaving 12 bases between them. The germline V gene encodes CDR1 LNHDA and CDR2 SQIVND (reference sequence). CDR3 DNA: TGTGCCAGTAGTACAACGGGGTGGGCGCAGTATTTT. As protein: CASSTTGWAQYF.